Presented here are 27 T cell receptor beta chains from one specimen sequenced in a study of T cells in Graves' hyperthyroidism and ophthalmopathy. Template material for amplifying TCR beta CDR3 regions consisted of RNA transcripts. The study used the HTBI primer set for a first-round RT-PCR of the TCR CDR3. In TCRdb, the multiplex PCR reads were re-called with MiXCR into one record per CDR3 protein. The sample holds 300,000 or so distinct CDR3 sequences, around 20% seen once. Sequenced material: blood. These receptors originate from a woman between 50 and 59 years old with Graves' hyperthyroidism.

With respect to this clonotype: A much larger clone differs by one base, so this may be a read error. The rearrangement uses TRBV18 and TRBJ1-5; D possibly corresponds to TRBD1 (5 bases). This CDR3 region has 14 residues. Germline CDR1 is KGHSH and CDR2 is LQKENI. CDR3 amino acids: CANSPETGNQPQHF. The DNA of the CDR3 is TGTGCCAACTCACCAGAGACAGGCAATCAGCCCCAGCATTTT.

This clonotype was detected many times. The V and J genes are TRBV20-1 and TRBJ1-2; 9 nucleotides align to TRBD1. Germline assignment: CDR1 DFQATT and CDR2 SNEGSKA (reference sequence). With V trimmed by 6 bases and J by 2 bases, 16 bases remained unmatched. CDR3 length: 17 amino acids. The CDR3 sequence: CSASNVGGTGKNYGYTF. CDR3 sequence (DNA): TGCAGTGCCTCTAATGTAGGAGGGACAGGGAAGAACTATGGCTACACCTTC.

This clonotype showed up many times. This chain connects TRBV30 to TRBJ2-1; D gene uncertain. Trimming pared 5 bases from V and 0 bases from J, leaving 11 bases between. The CDR3 extends over 14 amino acids. Germline-derived CDR1 and CDR2 are GTSNPN and SVGIG (reference sequence). The CDR3 DNA sequence: TGTGCCTGGGACCTAGGGCGCTCCTACAATGAGCAGTTCTTC. Its translation is CAWDLGRSYNEQFF.

This clonotype was counted ten times or more. The V and J genes are TRBV3-1 and TRBJ2-1; 10 positions agree with TRBD2. There are 16 residues in the CDR3. Germline-derived CDR1 and CDR2 are LGHDT and YNNKEL (reference sequence). Unmatched junction bases numbered 8, after V lost 4 bases and J lost 5 bases. Here the CDR3 reads CASSPKWTSGHNEQFF. CDR3 DNA: TGTGCCAGCAGCCCGAAGTGGACTAGCGGCCACAATGAGCAGTTCTTC.

V and J are TRBV6-1 and TRBJ2-3; D ambiguous. CDR1 is MNHNS and CDR2 is SASEGT in the germline V gene. Trimming removed 5 bases from V and 0 bases from J, with 9 bases in between. This CDR3 is built from 14 residues. CDR3 sequence reads: CASSPDGSTDTQYF. The CDR3 DNA is TGTGCCAGCAGTCCGGACGGGAGCACAGATACGCAGTATTTT.

This clonotype was counted many times. The chain joins TRBV6-6 to TRBJ2-7; a weak D match, TRBD1 (5 bases). Germline CDR1 and CDR2: MNHNY and SVGAGI (reference sequence). This CDR3 region has 14 residues. V dropped 2 bases and J dropped 5 bases, with 13 bases sitting between them. The CDR3 protein is CASSYGSGPNEQYF. The CDR3 nucleotides are TGTGCCAGCAGTTACGGGTCAGGGCCGAACGAGCAGTACTTC.

The table lists this clonotype with a few counts. The chain links TRBV7-2 to TRBJ1-1; D ambiguous. Germline CDR1 reads SGHTA; CDR2 reads FQGNSA. The ends were cut back, 4 bases at V and 7 bases at J, with 16 bases in the middle. The CDR3 runs 14 residues. The CDR3, as DNA: TGTGCCAGCAGCTCTAGCCCGACCAATAGTGAAGCTTTCTTT. It yields the protein CASSSSPTNSEAFF.

This clonotype was recorded once. A much larger clonotype is one base distant, so this may be a read error. The CDR3 nucleotides read TGTGCCAGCAGCTTAGATTTGGCGGAGGGGGGGTACCAAGAGACCCCGTACTTC. This sequence encodes CASSLDLAEGGYQETPYF. The chain couples TRBV11-2 to TRBJ2-5; D might be TRBD2 (7 bases). Germline-derived CDR1 and CDR2 are SGHAT and FQNNGV. The CDR3 sequence is 18 residues long.

This clonotype was observed many times. The chain joins TRBV6-1 to TRBJ1-1, with 7 bases fitting TRBD1. Trimming took 5 bases from V and 10 from J; bases not matched to a gene: 10. The CDR3 sequence is 13 residues long. From germline, CDR1 is MNHNS and CDR2 SASEGT. This CDR3 reads CASSPGQRIGAFF. The CDR3, as DNA: TGTGCCAGCAGTCCGGGACAGAGAATTGGAGCTTTCTTT.

This clonotype showed up just once. The gene calls are TRBV7-9 and TRBJ2-2; D tentatively reads TRBD1 or TRBD2 (7 bases each). Trimming took 11 bases from V and 0 from J, leaving 16 bases between them. This CDR3 region has 15 residues. Germline assignment: CDR1 SEHNR and CDR2 FQNEAQ (reference sequence). The CDR3 DNA reads as TGTGCCGTAACCCAGGGGGGGCCGAACACCGGGGAGCTGTTTTTT. Translation gives CAVTQGGPNTGELFF.

The chain carries TRBV4-1 and TRBJ2-2; TRBD2 matches 7 bases. J was trimmed by 5 bases and V by 2 bases; bases with no gene match: 8. The CDR3 has 16 amino acids. Germline V gene sequence: CDR1 MGHRA, CDR2 YSYEKL. The DNA of the CDR3 is TGCGCCAGCAGCCAACCAGCAGGGAGGGGTACCGGGGAGCTGTTTTTT. This gives the protein CASSQPAGRGTGELFF.

This clonotype showed up many times. This chain joins TRBV6-1 and TRBJ2-1, with 11 bases lining up with TRBD2. Looked up from germline, CDR1 is MNHNS and CDR2 is SASEGT. V shed 7 bases, J shed 0 bases, and the junction held 2 bases outside the gene matches. The CDR3 length is 15 residues. The CDR3 protein is CASNSGRGSYNEQFF. CDR3 DNA: TGTGCCAGCAATAGCGGGAGGGGCTCCTACAATGAGCAGTTCTTC.

This clonotype appeared many times. This sequence joins TRBV7-2 and TRBJ1-6; D is perhaps TRBD1 (5 bases). With 4 bases removed from V and 0 bases from J, the gap between germline ends came to 7 bases. The CDR3 runs to 15 residues. Germline CDR1 is SGHTA and CDR2 is FQGNSA. Here the CDR3 reads CASSSGLSYNSPLHF. The CDR3, as DNA: TGTGCCAGCAGCTCGGGACTCTCCTATAATTCACCCCTCCACTTT. The variable domain in full, completed from reference TRBV7-2 and TRBJ1-6, reads GAGVSQSPSNKVTEKGKDVELRCDPISGHTALYWYRQSLGQGLEFLIYFQGNSAPDKSGLPSDRFSAERTGGSVSTLTIQRTQQEDSAVYLCASSSGLSYNSPLHFGNGTRLTVT.

At least ten counts were recorded for this clonotype. The rearrangement links TRBV9 to TRBJ2-4; 10 bases match TRBD2. V lost 0 bases and J lost 4; bases outside the gene matches: 4. The CDR3 extends over 16 amino acids. Germline assignment: CDR1 SGDLS and CDR2 YYNGEE. CDR3 DNA: TGTGCCAGCAGCGTAGATCCAGCGGGAGGGAAAAACATTCAGTACTTC. Translation gives CASSVDPAGGKNIQYF.

This clonotype came up many times. The genes are TRBV6-1 and TRBJ1-4; 7 bases agree with TRBD1. This CDR3 is 15 amino acids long. The V and J ends lost 4 bases and 5 bases, in that order; junction bases with no gene match: 7. Germline assignment: CDR1 MNHNS and CDR2 SASEGT. As DNA, the CDR3 is TGTGCCAGCAGTGGGTCGACAGGGACCAATGAAAAACTGTTTTTT. Protein sequence: CASSGSTGTNEKLFF.

A few counts support this clonotype. The chain couples TRBV5-1 to TRBJ1-1; tentative D call: TRBD1 (6 bases). Trimming cost V 0 bases and J 4 bases, with 16 bases left between them. The germline gives CDR1 SGHRS, CDR2 YFSETQ. This CDR3 has 16 amino acids. The CDR3 DNA is TGCGCCAGCAGCTTGGTCCCCCGGGGGGCGGGCACTGAAGCTTTCTTT. Its protein product is CASSLVPRGAGTEAFF.

This clonotype was recorded at least ten times. A read error is possible here, since a much larger clone lies one base away. V usage is TRBV7-6 and J usage is TRBJ2-7, with a tentative D call TRBD1 (6 bases). The germline CDR1 and CDR2 sequences are SGHVS and FNYEAQ. This CDR3 contains 12 residues. Trimming pared 5 bases from V and 8 bases from J, leaving 13 bases between. DNA of the CDR3: TGTGCCAGCAGCCAGACAGGTGGCAAGCAGTACTTC. Protein: CASSQTGGKQYF.

The chain has TRBV2 and TRBJ2-7; D gene uncertain. Germline CDR1 SNHLY, CDR2 FYNNEI. The ends were cut back, 8 bases at V and 3 bases at J, with 17 bases in the middle. The CDR3 covers 14 residues. CDR3 coding DNA: TGTGCCAGCGTTTTGGAGATGGGGTACTACGAGCAGTACTTC. Translating gives CASVLEMGYYEQYF.

CDR3 sequence (DNA): TGTGCCAGCAGCCAGAAGCGGGGGAGCTACTTCACAGATACGCAGTATTTT. Encoded protein: CASSQKRGSYFTDTQYF. This rearrangement joins TRBV27 to TRBJ2-3; 8 bases match TRBD2. With 6 bases clipped from V and 2 bases from J, the junction kept 13 bases outside the gene matches. The CDR3 runs to 17 residues. Germline values: CDR1 MNHEY, CDR2 SMNVEV (reference sequence).

The table lists this clonotype with a few counts. The V gene is TRBV12-3 or TRBV12-4, the J gene TRBJ2-2, with D perhaps TRBD2 (6 bases). The CDR3 has 13 residues. Trimming took 5 bases from V and 8 from J, leaving 12 bases between them. The CDR3 DNA reads as TGTGCCAGCAGTAAACTAGCTTCGGGGGAGCTGTTTTTT. Amino acid sequence: CASSKLASGELFF.

This chain joins TRBV20-1 and TRBJ2-5, with a weak D call TRBD1 (6 bases). The CDR3 totals 11 residues. V lost 4 bases, J lost 5 bases, and 8 bases lay in between. Per the germline V gene, CDR1 is DFQATT and CDR2 is SNEGSKA (reference sequence). The CDR3 nucleotides are TGCAGTGCTAAAACAGGGGAGACCCAGTACTTC. It specifies CSAKTGETQYF.

The V gene is TRBV27, the J gene TRBJ2-7; no firm D call. The germline CDR1 and CDR2 sequences are MNHEY and SMNVEV (reference sequence). The germline V and J ends were trimmed by 8 bases and 4 bases, with 12 bases remaining between them. The CDR3 contains 12 residues. CDR3 loop: CASGYLGYEQYF. Here the CDR3 DNA reads TGTGCCAGCGGGTATTTAGGGTACGAGCAGTACTTC.

This clonotype was detected ten times or more. The CDR3 reads CAWSLGGASTDTQYF. CDR3 in DNA: TGTGCCTGGAGTTTAGGGGGGGCAAGCACAGATACGCAGTATTTT. V and J are TRBV30 and TRBJ2-3; tentative D call: TRBD2 (7 bases). The CDR3 consists of 15 residues. Germline-derived CDR1 and CDR2 are GTSNPN and SVGIG (reference sequence). The V and J ends lost 2 bases and 0 bases respectively, with 12 bases between them.

The V and J genes are TRBV11-1 and TRBJ2-7, with D possibly being TRBD1 (6 bases). The CDR3 spans 17 residues. V was pared by 0 bases and J by 0 bases, with 15 bases between. Germline CDR1 reads SGHAT; CDR2 reads FQDESV (reference sequence). The CDR3 DNA follows: TGTGCCAGCAGCTTAGCGCCCCCCCGACAGGTCTCCTACGAGCAGTACTTC. Protein product: CASSLAPPRQVSYEQYF.

The J gene is TRBJ2-7, the V gene TRBV12-3 or TRBV12-4, with TRBD1 matching 9 bases. This CDR3 has 13 amino acids. V trimming: 5 bases; J trimming: 5 bases; junction bases outside the gene matches: 4. CDR3 region: CASSTGGFHEQYF. For the CDR3, the DNA is TGTGCCAGCAGTACAGGGGGCTTCCACGAGCAGTACTTC.

This clonotype was detected a few times. The chain links TRBV28 to TRBJ2-7; a weak D match, TRBD2 (6 bases). The CDR3 totals 16 residues. V was trimmed by 7 bases and J by 0 bases, leaving 19 bases between them. CDR1 is MDHEN, CDR2 SYDVKM, per germline. CDR3 loop: CASTLRGTYYSYEQYF. For the CDR3, the DNA is TGTGCCAGCACCCTCCGGGGGACTTACTACTCCTACGAGCAGTACTTC.

The chain recombines TRBV6-2 or TRBV6-3 with TRBJ2-7, with 11 bases lining up with TRBD2. This CDR3 comprises 15 residues. Germline values: CDR1 MNHEY, CDR2 SVGEGT. After removal of 4 bases from V and 7 bases from J, the junction contained 9 bases not matched to a gene. The CDR3 sequence is CASSSPASGGLEQYF. Written as DNA, the CDR3 is TGTGCCAGCAGTTCCCCTGCTAGCGGGGGGCTGGAGCAGTACTTC.